These T cell receptor beta chains were read from a single sample in a study of shared clonotypes between healthy human individuals. Sequenced by immunoSEQ multiplex PCR; TCRdb stores in-frame clones only, minus some. The sample consists of about 110,000 clones, more than 65% of them appearing once. Sequencing was performed on memory CD8+ T cells sorted from blood. These receptors came from a woman in her 30s in good health. The CDR3 runs from the conserved cysteine through the conserved F or W. D genes are given only for firm matches. Only some rows state a clone size, as once, few, many or a class for expanded clones.

clone_size	j_call	v_call	d_call	cdr3_nt	cdr3_aa
few	TRBJ2-7	TRBV28	-	TGTGCCAGCAGTTTATCGCTAACCTACGAGCAGTACTTC	CASSLSLTYEQYF
-	TRBJ2-7	TRBV7-9	-	TGTGCCAGCAGCTTACACCGGGGATTTGGGGCCGACGAGCAGTACTTC	CASSLHRGFGADEQYF
-	TRBJ1-1	TRBV15	TRBD1	TGTGCCACCAGCAGAGTGGTCAGGGGGCTGAACACTGAAGCTTTCTTT	CATSRVVRGLNTEAFF
-	TRBJ1-5	TRBV2	-	TGTGCCAGCAGTGGTGCTAGGACGAATAGCAATCAGCCCCAGCATTTT	CASSGARTNSNQPQHF
-	TRBJ2-4	TRBV4-2	-	TGTGCCAGCAGCCAAGAAGGGCGCAAAAACATTCAGTACTTC	CASSQEGRKNIQYF
-	TRBJ2-1	TRBV27	-	TGTGCCAGCAGTTTTGCCACAGGAGGTAATGAGCAGTTCTTC	CASSFATGGNEQFF
many	TRBJ2-1	TRBV29-1	TRBD2	TGCAGCGCTGGGACTAGCGGTAATGAGCAGTTCTTC	CSAGTSGNEQFF
many	TRBJ2-1	TRBV5-1	-	TGCGCCAGCAGCCCCTTAACGGAGGCGGGTGAGCAGTTCTTC	CASSPLTEAGEQFF
-	TRBJ1-4	TRBV2	-	TGTGCCAGCAGTGTGGCCAGGGGTAATGAAAAACTGTTTTTT	CASSVARGNEKLFF
-	TRBJ2-1	TRBV6-6	TRBD2	TGTGCCAGCAGTGAGGGGCACGAGCGGGAAGAGCAGTTCTTC	CASSEGHEREEQFF
few	TRBJ2-7	TRBV27	TRBD2	TGTGCCACCAGACTAGCGGGAGCCTACGAGCAGTACTTC	CATRLAGAYEQYF
-	TRBJ2-1	TRBV25-1	TRBD2	TGTGCCAGCAGTGAACCGGGACTAGCGGGTGTGACCTACAATGAGCAGTTCTTC	CASSEPGLAGVTYNEQFF
-	TRBJ2-3	TRBV19	TRBD2	TGTGCCAGTAGCCCTAGCCTAGCGGATACAGATACGCAGTATTTT	CASSPSLADTDTQYF
few	TRBJ2-2	TRBV6-4	-	TGTGCCAGCAGTGGGTCATTGGAGACCGGGGAGCTGTTTTTT	CASSGSLETGELFF
-	TRBJ2-7	TRBV5-8	TRBD2	TGTGCCAGCAGCCTGACTAGCAGGCACGAGGACGAGCAGTACTTC	CASSLTSRHEDEQYF
few	TRBJ2-1	TRBV7-6	TRBD1	TGTGCCAGCAGCCCCCACGGACAGGGAGAAATCTACAATGAGCAGTTCTTC	CASSPHGQGEIYNEQFF
-	TRBJ1-3	TRBV4-2	-	TGTGCCAGCAGCCAAGCCTCCGATCTCTCTGGAAACACCATATATTTT	CASSQASDLSGNTIYF
-	TRBJ2-7	TRBV6-1	-	TGTGCCAGCAGGTCGTTGGTAGCGGAATACGAGCAGTACTTC	CASRSLVAEYEQYF
few	TRBJ2-3	TRBV27	-	TGTGCCAGCAGTAAAGGGGGTAGCGCATACACAGATACGCAGTATTTT	CASSKGGSAYTDTQYF
-	TRBJ2-7	TRBV10-2	-	TGCGCCAGCATGGACAGAACCACCTACGAGCAGTACTTC	CASMDRTTYEQYF
-	TRBJ2-7	TRBV6-5	-	TGTGCCAGCAGTTACCATAGGGCTGGGGGGGAGCAGTACTTC	CASSYHRAGGEQYF
-	TRBJ2-7	TRBV28	-	TGTGCCAGCAGCCTAACAAGGTCCTACGAGCAGTACTTC	CASSLTRSYEQYF
few	TRBJ2-7	TRBV29-1	-	TGCAGCGTTGAAGAGAAAAAGCGGGGCATAGGGGGCGAGCAGTACTTC	CSVEEKKRGIGGEQYF
few	TRBJ2-6	TRBV18	-	TGTGCCAGCTCTTCATGGGGATCTGGGGCCAACGTCCTGACTTTC	CASSSWGSGANVLTF
-	TRBJ2-1	TRBV7-6	-	TGTGCCAGCAGCCCCCACTACGCCGATGAGCAGTTCTTC	CASSPHYADEQFF
once	TRBJ1-6	TRBV6-1	-	TGTGCCAGCAGTGACTCGACGAGTTCACCCCTCCACTTT	CASSDSTSSPLHF
-	TRBJ2-7	TRBV11-2	-	TGTGCCAGCAGCTTACCAAGCTACGAGCAGTACTTC	CASSLPSYEQYF
-	TRBJ1-5	TRBV25-1	TRBD1	TGTGCCAGCAGTGAAGGGACAGGGGTTCAGCCCCAGCATTTT	CASSEGTGVQPQHF
-	TRBJ2-3	TRBV7-8	TRBD2	TGTGCCAGCAGCTTAGTCACTAGCGGGTTTGGCACAGATACGCAGTATTTT	CASSLVTSGFGTDTQYF
-	TRBJ1-4	TRBV10-2	-	TGCGCCAACCTAAGACGGCAGACTTCAACTAATGAAAAACTGTTTTTT	CANLRRQTSTNEKLFF
-	TRBJ2-3	TRBV4-2	-	TGTGCCAGCAGACAGGTTGCAGATACGCAGTATTTT	CASRQVADTQYF
many	TRBJ2-5	TRBV13	-	TGTGCCAGCAGCTTAGAAGGTAGCACAGAGACCCAGTACTTC	CASSLEGSTETQYF
-	TRBJ2-1	TRBV5-1	-	TGCGCCAGCAGCTTGGACGGGGTTAGCAATGAGCAGTTCTTC	CASSLDGVSNEQFF
-	TRBJ2-7	TRBV7-8	TRBD1	TGTGCCAGCAGCACCCGGTGGACAGGGGCAGGAGTCTACGAGCAGTACTTC	CASSTRWTGAGVYEQYF
-	TRBJ1-5	TRBV28	-	TGTGCCAGCAGTTTATTGGGGACACAACTTTTCGGCAATCAGCCCCAGCATTTT	CASSLLGTQLFGNQPQHF
many	TRBJ2-2	TRBV6-4	-	TGTGCCAGCAGTGACTCGATGGACACCGGGGAGCTGTTTTTT	CASSDSMDTGELFF
few	TRBJ2-7	TRBV7-9	-	TGTGCCAGCAGCTATGGAGGGAAGTACGAGCAGTACTTC	CASSYGGKYEQYF
-	TRBJ2-7	TRBV28	-	TGTGCCAGCAGCCCCACTGGAGGGACCTACGAGCAGTACTTC	CASSPTGGTYEQYF
few	TRBJ2-7	TRBV7-6	-	TGTGCCAGCAGTCTCCAGAGAGACAAGCAGTACTTC	CASSLQRDKQYF
-	TRBJ1-1	TRBV2	TRBD1	TGTGCCAGCACTTGGCTGGGGCAGGGGGTGAACACTGAAGCTTTCTTT	CASTWLGQGVNTEAFF
few	TRBJ2-7	TRBV5-6	-	TGTGCCAGCAGCTTGGGCAGGGTCCAGTACGAGCAGTACTTC	CASSLGRVQYEQYF
-	TRBJ1-2	TRBV6-5	-	TGTGCCATCAGCCGGGCACCGGGGGGATACTATGGCTACACCTTC	CAISRAPGGYYGYTF
-	TRBJ2-7	TRBV6-1	-	TGTGCCAGCAGTATCGGTCTTAGCTCCTACGAGCAGTACTTC	CASSIGLSSYEQYF
-	TRBJ1-3	TRBV21-1	-	TGTGCCAGCAGCATAGGGGATCCTTTCTCTGGAAACACCATATATTTT	CASSIGDPFSGNTIYF
-	TRBJ2-7	TRBV28	-	TGTGCCAGCAGTCGAACTCTGGGGGCGATCCACGAGCAGTACTTC	CASSRTLGAIHEQYF
-	TRBJ2-1	TRBV2	-	TGTGCCAGCAGCGGACTATTTCGGACTGAGGGGCAGTTCTTC	CASSGLFRTEGQFF
-	TRBJ2-4	TRBV27	-	TGTGCCAGCAGTGGGTGGAAGGCCAAAAACATTCAGTACTTC	CASSGWKAKNIQYF